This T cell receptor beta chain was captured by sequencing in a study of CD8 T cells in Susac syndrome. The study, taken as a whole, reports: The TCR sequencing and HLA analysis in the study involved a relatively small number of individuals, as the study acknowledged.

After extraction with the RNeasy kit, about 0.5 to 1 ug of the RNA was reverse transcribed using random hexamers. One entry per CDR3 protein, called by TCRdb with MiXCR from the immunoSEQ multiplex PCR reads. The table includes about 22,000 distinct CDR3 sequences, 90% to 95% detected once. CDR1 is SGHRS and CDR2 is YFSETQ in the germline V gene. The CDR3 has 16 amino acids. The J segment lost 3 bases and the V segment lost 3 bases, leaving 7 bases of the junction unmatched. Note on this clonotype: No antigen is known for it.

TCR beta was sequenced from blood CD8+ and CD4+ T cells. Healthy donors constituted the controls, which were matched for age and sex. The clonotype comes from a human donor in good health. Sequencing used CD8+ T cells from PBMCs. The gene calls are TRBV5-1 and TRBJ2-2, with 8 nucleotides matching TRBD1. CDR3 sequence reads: CASSSPPTGDTGELFF. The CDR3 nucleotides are TGCGCCAGCAGCTCCCCACCGACAGGGGACACCGGGGAGCTGTTTTTT.